This TCR beta chain was recovered during a study of Ad26.COV2.S vaccination and SARS-CoV-2 variants. Method: immunoSEQ multiplex PCR; TCRdb's copy keeps in-frame clones and lacks some. The repertoire includes about 320,000 clones, around 90% of them detected once, and over 5% sits in the top ten. Described treatment: 15 to 20 received Ad26.COV2.S at low or high dose, single or two shots; 5 received placebo; per-sample allocation not given. Specimen acquisition occurred on day 63 following the initial vaccine or placebo injection. Whoever gave the sample was an adult aged 18-55 years in Boston. The trim removed 4 bases at V and 8 bases at J, leaving 16 bases unmatched. Germline V lookup: CDR1 GTSNPN, CDR2 SVGIG (reference sequence). This CDR3 has 15 amino acids.

The receptor's source is a person aged 18-65 years who received the Ad26.COV2.S COVID-19 vaccine or a placebo. The chain couples TRBV30 to TRBJ1-2, with TRBD1 identical over 7 bases. The source material was peripheral blood, sampled in a trial of Ad26.COV2.S vaccine versus placebo. CDR3 protein: CAWTLFPGQNFGYTF. The CDR3 DNA sequence: TGTGCCTGGACCCTCTTCCCGGGACAGAACTTCGGCTACACCTTC.